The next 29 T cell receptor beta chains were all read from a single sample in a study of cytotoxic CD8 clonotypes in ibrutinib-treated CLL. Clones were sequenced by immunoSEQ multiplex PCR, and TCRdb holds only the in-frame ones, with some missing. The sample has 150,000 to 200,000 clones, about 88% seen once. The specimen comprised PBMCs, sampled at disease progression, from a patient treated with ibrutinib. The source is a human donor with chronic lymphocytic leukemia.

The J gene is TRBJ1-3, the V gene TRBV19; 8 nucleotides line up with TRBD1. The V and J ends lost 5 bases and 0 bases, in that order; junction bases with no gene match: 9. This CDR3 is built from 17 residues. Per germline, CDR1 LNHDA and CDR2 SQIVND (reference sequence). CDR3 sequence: CASSDRTGPSSGNTIYF. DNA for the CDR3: TGTGCCAGTAGTGACCGGACAGGGCCGAGCTCTGGAAACACCATATATTTT.

The CDR3 loop is CASSMLAGSGANVLTF. The CDR3 DNA is TGTGCCAGTAGTATGCTGGCCGGATCTGGGGCCAACGTCCTGACTTTC. The genes are TRBV19 and TRBJ2-6; D gene uncertain. V lost 3 bases and J lost 1, with 10 bases in between. CDR1 and CDR2 (germline): LNHDA, SQIVND (reference sequence). There are 16 residues in the CDR3.

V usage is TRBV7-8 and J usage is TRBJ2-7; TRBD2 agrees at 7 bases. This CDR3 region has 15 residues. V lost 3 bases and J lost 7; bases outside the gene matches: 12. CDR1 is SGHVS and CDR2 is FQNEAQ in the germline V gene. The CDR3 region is CASSFPSDPGGEQYF. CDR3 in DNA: TGTGCCAGCAGCTTTCCCAGCGACCCGGGAGGAGAGCAGTACTTC.

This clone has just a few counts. The CDR3 is CSAQQGLDYGYTF. The CDR3 region has the DNA TGCAGCGCCCAACAGGGTTTGGACTATGGCTACACCTTC. The gene calls are TRBV29-1 and TRBJ1-2; TRBD1 is a possible D gene (6 bases). This CDR3 comprises 13 residues. Looked up from germline, CDR1 is SQVTM and CDR2 is ANQGSEA. V was pared by 7 bases and J by 3 bases, with 15 bases between.

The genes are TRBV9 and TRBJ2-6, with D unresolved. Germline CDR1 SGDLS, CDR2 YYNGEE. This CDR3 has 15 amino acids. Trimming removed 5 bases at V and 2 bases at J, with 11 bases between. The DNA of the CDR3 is TGTGCCAGCAGTTTCGACCCTCCTGGGGCCAACGTCCTGACTTTC. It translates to CASSFDPPGANVLTF.

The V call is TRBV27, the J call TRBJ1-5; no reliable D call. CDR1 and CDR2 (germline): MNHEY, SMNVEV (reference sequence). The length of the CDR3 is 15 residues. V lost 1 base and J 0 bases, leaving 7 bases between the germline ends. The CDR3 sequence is CASSLFGFSNQPQHF. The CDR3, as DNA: TGTGCCAGCAGTTTATTTGGGTTTAGCAATCAGCCCCAGCATTTT.

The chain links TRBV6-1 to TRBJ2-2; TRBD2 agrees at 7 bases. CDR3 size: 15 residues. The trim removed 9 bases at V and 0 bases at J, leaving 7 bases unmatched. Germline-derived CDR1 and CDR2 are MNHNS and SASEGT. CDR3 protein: CASGGEGTNTGELFF. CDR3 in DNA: TGTGCCAGTGGTGGGGAGGGGACGAACACCGGGGAGCTGTTTTTT.

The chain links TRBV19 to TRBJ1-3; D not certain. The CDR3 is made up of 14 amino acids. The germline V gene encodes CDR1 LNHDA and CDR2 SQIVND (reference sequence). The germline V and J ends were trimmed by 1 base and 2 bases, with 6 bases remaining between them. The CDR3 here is CASSIAEAGNTIYF. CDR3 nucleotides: TGTGCCAGTAGTATAGCGGAAGCTGGAAACACCATATATTTT.

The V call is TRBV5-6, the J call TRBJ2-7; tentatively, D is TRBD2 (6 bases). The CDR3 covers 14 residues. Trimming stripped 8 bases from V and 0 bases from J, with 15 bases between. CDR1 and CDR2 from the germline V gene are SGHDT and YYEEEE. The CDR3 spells CASLEGPSSYEQYF. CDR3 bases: TGTGCCAGTTTGGAGGGGCCGAGCTCCTACGAGCAGTACTTC.

The CDR3 nucleotides are TGTGCCTGGAGTGGGACAGTCTATGGCTACACCTTC. Amino acids: CAWSGTVYGYTF. The chain combines TRBV30 with TRBJ1-2, with D tentatively TRBD1 (6 bases). V lost 1 base and J 4 bases, leaving 7 bases between the germline ends. The CDR3 is 12 residues long. Germline CDR1 GTSNPN, CDR2 SVGIG (reference sequence).

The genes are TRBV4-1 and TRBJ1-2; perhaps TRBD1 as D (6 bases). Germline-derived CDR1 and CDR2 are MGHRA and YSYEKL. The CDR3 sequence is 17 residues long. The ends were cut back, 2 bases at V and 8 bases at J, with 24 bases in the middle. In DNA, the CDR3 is TGCGCCAGCAGCCAAAGGGTTCAGGGCAGGGGCCAGGGGGGCTACACCTTC. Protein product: CASSQRVQGRGQGGYTF.

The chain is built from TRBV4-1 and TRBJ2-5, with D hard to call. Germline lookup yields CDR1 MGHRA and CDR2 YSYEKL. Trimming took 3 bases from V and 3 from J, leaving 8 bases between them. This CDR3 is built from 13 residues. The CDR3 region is CASSHNWEETQYF. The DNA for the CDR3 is TGCGCCAGCAGCCACAACTGGGAAGAGACCCAGTACTTC.

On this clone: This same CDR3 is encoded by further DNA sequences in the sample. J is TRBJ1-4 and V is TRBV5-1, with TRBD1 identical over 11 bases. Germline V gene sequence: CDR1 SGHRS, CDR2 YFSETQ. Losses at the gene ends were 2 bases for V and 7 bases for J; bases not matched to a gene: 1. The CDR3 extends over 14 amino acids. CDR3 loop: CASSLGTGGEKLFF. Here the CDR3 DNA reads TGCGCCAGCAGCTTAGGGACAGGGGGTGAAAAACTGTTTTTT.

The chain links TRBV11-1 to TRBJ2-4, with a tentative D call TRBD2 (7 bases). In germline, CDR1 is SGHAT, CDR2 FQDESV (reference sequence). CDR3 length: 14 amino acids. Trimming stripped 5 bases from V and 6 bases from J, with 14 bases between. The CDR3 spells CASSPGGGGNIQYF. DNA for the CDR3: TGTGCCAGCAGCCCCGGGGGCGGGGGAAACATTCAGTACTTC.

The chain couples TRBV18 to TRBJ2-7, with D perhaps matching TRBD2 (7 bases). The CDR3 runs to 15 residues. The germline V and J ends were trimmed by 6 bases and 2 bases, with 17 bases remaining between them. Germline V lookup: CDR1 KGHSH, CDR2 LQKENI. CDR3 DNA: TGTGCCAGCTCCCCCCAGGGGACTACCACCTACGAGCAGTACTTC. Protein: CASSPQGTTTYEQYF.

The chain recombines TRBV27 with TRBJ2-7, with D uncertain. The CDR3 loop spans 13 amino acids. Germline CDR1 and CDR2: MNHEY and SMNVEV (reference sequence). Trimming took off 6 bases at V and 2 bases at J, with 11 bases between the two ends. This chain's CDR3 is CASRDLNAYEQYF. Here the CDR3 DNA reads TGTGCCAGCAGAGACCTCAACGCCTACGAGCAGTACTTC.

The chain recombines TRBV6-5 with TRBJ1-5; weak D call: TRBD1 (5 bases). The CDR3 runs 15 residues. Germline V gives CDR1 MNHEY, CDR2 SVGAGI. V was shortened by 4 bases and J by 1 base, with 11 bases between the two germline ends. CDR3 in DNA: TGTGCCAGCAGTTTTACTTGGGGGAGCAATCAGCCCCAGCATTTT. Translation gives CASSFTWGSNQPQHF.

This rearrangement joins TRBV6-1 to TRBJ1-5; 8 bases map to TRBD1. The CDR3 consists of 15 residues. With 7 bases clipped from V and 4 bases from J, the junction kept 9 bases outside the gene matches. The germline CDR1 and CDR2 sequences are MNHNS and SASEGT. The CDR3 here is CASIDRDRRNQPQHF. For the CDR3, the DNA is TGTGCCAGCATTGACCGGGACAGGAGGAATCAGCCCCAGCATTTT.

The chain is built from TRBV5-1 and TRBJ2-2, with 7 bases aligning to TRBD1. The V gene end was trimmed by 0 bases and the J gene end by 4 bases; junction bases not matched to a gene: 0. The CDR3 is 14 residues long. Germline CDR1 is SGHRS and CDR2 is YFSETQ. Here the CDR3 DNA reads TGCGCCAGCAGCTTGGGACAGGGCACCGGGGAGCTGTTTTTT. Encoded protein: CASSLGQGTGELFF.

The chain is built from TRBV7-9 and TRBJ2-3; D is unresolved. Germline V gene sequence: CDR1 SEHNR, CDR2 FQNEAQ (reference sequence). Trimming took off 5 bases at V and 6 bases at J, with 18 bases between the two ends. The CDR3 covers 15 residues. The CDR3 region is CASSPSVGRADTQYF. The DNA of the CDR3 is TGTGCCAGCAGCCCCAGCGTTGGTAGGGCCGATACGCAGTATTTT.

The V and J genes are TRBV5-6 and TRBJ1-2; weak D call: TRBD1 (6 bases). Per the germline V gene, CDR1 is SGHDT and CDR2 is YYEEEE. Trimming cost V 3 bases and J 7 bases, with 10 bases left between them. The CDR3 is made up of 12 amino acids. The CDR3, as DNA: TGTGCCAGCAGCTCGAACAGGGCTGGCTACACCTTC. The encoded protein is CASSSNRAGYTF.

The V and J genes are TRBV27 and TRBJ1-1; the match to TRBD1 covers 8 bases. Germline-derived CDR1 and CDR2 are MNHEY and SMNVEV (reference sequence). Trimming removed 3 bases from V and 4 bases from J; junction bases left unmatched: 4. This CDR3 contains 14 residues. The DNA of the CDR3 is TGTGCCAGCAGTTTCGACAGGGGAGGCACTGAAGCTTTCTTT. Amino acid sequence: CASSFDRGGTEAFF.

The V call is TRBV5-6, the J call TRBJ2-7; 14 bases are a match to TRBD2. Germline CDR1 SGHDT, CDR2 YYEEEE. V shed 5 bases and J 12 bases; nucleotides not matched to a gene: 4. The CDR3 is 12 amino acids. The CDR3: CASRGTSGRPYF. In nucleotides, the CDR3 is TGTGCCAGCAGAGGGACTAGCGGGAGACCGTACTTC.

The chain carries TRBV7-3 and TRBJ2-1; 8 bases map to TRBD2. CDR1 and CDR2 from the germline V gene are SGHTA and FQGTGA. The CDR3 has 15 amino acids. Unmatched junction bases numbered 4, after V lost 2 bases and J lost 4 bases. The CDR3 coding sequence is TGTGCCAGCAGCTTACCCACTAGCGGTTACAATGAGCAGTTCTTC. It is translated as CASSLPTSGYNEQFF.

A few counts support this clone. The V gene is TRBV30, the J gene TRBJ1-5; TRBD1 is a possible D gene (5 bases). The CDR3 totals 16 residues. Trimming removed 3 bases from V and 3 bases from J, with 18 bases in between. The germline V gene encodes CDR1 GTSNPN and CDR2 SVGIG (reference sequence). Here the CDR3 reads CAWSGGMGLDNQPQHF. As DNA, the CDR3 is TGTGCCTGGAGCGGGGGGATGGGGCTGGACAATCAGCCCCAGCATTTT.

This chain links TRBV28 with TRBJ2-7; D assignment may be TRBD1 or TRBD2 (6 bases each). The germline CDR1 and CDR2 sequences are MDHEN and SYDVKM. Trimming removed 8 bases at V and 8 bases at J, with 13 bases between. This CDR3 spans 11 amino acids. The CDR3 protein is CASLSGDKQYF. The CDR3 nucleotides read TGTGCCAGCCTTTCGGGGGACAAGCAGTACTTC.

The CDR3 sequence: CAISERGEGVNEQFF. The CDR3 region has the DNA TGTGCCATCAGTGAGAGGGGGGAGGGGGTCAATGAGCAGTTCTTC. The chain employs TRBV10-3 and TRBJ2-1, with a weak D call TRBD2 (7 bases). V was cut by 2 bases and J by 6 bases, with 14 bases left in between. The CDR3 consists of 15 residues. Germline assignment: CDR1 ENHRY and CDR2 SYGVKD.

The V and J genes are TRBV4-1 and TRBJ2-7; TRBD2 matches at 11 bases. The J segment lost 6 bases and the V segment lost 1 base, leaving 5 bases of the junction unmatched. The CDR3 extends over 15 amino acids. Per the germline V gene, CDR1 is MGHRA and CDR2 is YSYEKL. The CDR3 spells CASSQGLAGISEQYF. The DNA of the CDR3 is TGCGCCAGCAGCCAAGGACTAGCGGGAATTAGCGAGCAGTACTTC.

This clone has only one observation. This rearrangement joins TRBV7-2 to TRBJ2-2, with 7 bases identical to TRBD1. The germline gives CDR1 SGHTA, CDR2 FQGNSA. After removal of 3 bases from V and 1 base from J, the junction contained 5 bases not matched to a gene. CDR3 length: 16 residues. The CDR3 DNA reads TGTGCCAGCAGCTTTATCTGGACAGGGAACACCGGGGAGCTGTTTTTT. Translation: CASSFIWTGNTGELFF.